These T cell receptor beta chains were read from a single sample in a study of PD-1 blockade in classical Hodgkin lymphoma. Sequenced by immunoSEQ multiplex PCR; TCRdb stores in-frame clones only, minus some. This sample has over 85,000 clones, with approximately 80% found just once. The sequenced sample was peripheral blood mononuclear cells (PBMCs), obtained before the second cycle of nivolumab. The origin of the receptors is a human donor with classical Hodgkin lymphoma. The CDR3 runs from the conserved cysteine through the conserved F or W. A D gene is named only where the DNA matches it firmly. Size is omitted from some rows. Given values are once, few, many or a class for expanded clones.

TRBV10-3	once	TRBJ2-2	TRBD2	TGTGCCATCAGTGAAGTAGCGGGAGCGGGGGAGCTGTTTTTT	CAISEVAGAGELFF
TRBV12-5	once	TRBJ2-7	NA	TGTGCTAGTGGCGCCACCGCGGACTCCTACGAGCAGTACTTC	CASGATADSYEQYF
TRBV30	NA	TRBJ1-2	NA	TGTGCCTGGAGACCGGGGCAGTTCGCTGGCTACACCTTC	CAWRPGQFAGYTF
TRBV5-6	once	TRBJ2-7	NA	TGTGCCAGCAGCCCCCTTGGAGAGGGGAGCTCCTACGAGCAGTACTTC	CASSPLGEGSSYEQYF
TRBV7-6	NA	TRBJ1-1	TRBD1	TGTGCCAGCAGCCCTACCGGGACAGGTAACACTGAAGCTTTCTTT	CASSPTGTGNTEAFF
TRBV14	NA	TRBJ1-4	NA	TGTGCCAGCAGCCAAGATGTCACGCGGGGGCTTAATGAAAAACTGTTTTTT	CASSQDVTRGLNEKLFF
TRBV30	NA	TRBJ2-1	TRBD1	TGTGCCTGGAGGAGGACAGGGGTTGATGAGCAGTTCTTC	CAWRRTGVDEQFF
TRBV19	once	TRBJ1-2	NA	TGTGCCAGTAGTTTCGGTGGGAAGGACTATGGCTACACCTTC	CASSFGGKDYGYTF
TRBV4-1	NA	TRBJ2-3	TRBD2	TGCGCCAGCAGCCAAGAGGGGGGGACCACAGATACGCAGTATTTT	CASSQEGGTTDTQYF
TRBV5-1	NA	TRBJ2-5	TRBD1	TGCGCCAGCAGGTCCCAGGGGGCGCGGGAGACCCAGTACTTC	CASRSQGARETQYF